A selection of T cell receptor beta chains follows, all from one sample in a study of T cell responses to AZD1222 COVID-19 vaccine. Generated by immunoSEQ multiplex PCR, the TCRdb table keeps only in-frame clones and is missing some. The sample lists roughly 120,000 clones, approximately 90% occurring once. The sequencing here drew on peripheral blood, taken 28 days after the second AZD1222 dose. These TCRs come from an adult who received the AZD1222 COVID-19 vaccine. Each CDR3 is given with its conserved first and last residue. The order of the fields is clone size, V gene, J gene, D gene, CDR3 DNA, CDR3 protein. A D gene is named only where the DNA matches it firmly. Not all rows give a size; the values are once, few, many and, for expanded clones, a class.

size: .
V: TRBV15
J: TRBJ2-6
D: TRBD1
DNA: TGTGCCACCAGCGACAGGGCTCGCAACGTCCTGACTTTC
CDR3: CATSDRARNVLTF

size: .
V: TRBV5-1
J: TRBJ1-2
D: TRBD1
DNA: TGCGCCAGCAGCTTGGCGGGGACAGGGTCTGCTAACTATGGCTACACCTTC
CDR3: CASSLAGTGSANYGYTF

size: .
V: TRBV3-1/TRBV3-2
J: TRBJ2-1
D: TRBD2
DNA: TGTGCCAGCAGCCAAGAGAGGAGCGGGGACAATGAGCAGTTCTTC
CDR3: CASSQERSGDNEQFF

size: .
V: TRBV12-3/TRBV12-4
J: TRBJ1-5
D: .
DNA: TGTGCCAGCAGCTCGGACGGATATCAGCCCCAGCATTTT
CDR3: CASSSDGYQPQHF

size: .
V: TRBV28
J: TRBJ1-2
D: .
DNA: TGTGCCAGCAGACCTCATGTTGGGGGGGGAGATGGCTACACCTTC
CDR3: CASRPHVGGGDGYTF

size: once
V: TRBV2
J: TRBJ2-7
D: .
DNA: TGTGCCAGCATTTCCCCTAGGGTGACCTACGAGCAGTACTTC
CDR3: CASISPRVTYEQYF

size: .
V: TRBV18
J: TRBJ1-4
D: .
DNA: TGTGCCAGCTCACCAGTTGGAGGGAGCACTAATGAAAAACTGTTTTTT
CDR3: CASSPVGGSTNEKLFF

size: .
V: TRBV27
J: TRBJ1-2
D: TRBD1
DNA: TGTGCCAGCAGTATAGCCGGGACAGGGGATGGCTACACCTTC
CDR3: CASSIAGTGDGYTF

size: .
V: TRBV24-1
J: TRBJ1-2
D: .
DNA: TGTGCCACCAGTGATGGGGACTATGGCTACACCTTC
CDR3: CATSDGDYGYTF

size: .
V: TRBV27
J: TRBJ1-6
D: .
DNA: TGTGCCAGCAGTTTACTCCAGGGCCCGACCCTCCACTTT
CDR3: CASSLLQGPTLHF

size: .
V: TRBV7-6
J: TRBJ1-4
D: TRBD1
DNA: TGTGCCAGCAGCTCAGGACAGGGGTTAGCTAATGAAAAACTGTTTTTT
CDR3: CASSSGQGLANEKLFF

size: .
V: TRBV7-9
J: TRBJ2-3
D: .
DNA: TGTGCCAGCAGCCCACGGGGGGATACGCAGTATTTT
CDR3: CASSPRGDTQYF

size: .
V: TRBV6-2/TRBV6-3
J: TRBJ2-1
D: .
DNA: TGTGCCAGCAGTTACTCGAGATACAATGAGCAGTTCTTC
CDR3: CASSYSRYNEQFF

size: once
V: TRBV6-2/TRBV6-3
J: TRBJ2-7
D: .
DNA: TGTGCCAGCAGTTACCCCGACTCCCTGTACGAGCAGTACTTC
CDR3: CASSYPDSLYEQYF

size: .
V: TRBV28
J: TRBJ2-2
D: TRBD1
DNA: TGTGCCAGCAGTTTGCCCGGGACAGGGAACACCGGGGAGCTGTTTTTT
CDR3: CASSLPGTGNTGELFF

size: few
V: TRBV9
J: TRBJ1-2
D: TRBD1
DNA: TGTGCCAGCAGCCCACCGGGACAGGGGGACTATGGCTACACCTTC
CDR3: CASSPPGQGDYGYTF

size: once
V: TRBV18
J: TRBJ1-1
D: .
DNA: TGTGCCAGCTCACCAAACCCCTTAGGGAGTGGAACTGAAGCTTTCTTT
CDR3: CASSPNPLGSGTEAFF

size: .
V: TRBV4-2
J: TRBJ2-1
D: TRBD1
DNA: TGTGCCAGCAGCCAATACGGGCCCGAGGGGGCCGGTGAGCAGTTCTTC
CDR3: CASSQYGPEGAGEQFF

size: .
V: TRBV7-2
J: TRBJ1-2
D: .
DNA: TGTGCCAGCAGCTTAGCGGTTGGGTCGGGTCCACTTGGCTACACCTTC
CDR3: CASSLAVGSGPLGYTF

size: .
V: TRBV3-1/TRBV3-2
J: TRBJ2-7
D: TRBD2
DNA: TGTGCCAGCAGCCAAGGTCGACTAGCGGGGGGGAGGGATTCGGAGTACTTC
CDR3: CASSQGRLAGGRDSEYF

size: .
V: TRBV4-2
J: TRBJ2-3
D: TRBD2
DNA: TGTGCCAGCAGCCAAGTACTAGCGTCCACAGATACGCAGTATTTT
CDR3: CASSQVLASTDTQYF

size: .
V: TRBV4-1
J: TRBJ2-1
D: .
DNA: TGCGCCAGCAGCGAACCCGGGACCTACAATGAGCAGTTCTTC
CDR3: CASSEPGTYNEQFF

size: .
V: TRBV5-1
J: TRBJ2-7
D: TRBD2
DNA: TGCGCCAGCAGCCCCGCCGGCAGGGAGGGCTACGAGCAGTACTTC
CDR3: CASSPAGREGYEQYF

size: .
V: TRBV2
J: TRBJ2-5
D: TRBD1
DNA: TGTGCCAGCGGGACCGGGACAGGGGGAGTCCAAGAGACCCAGTACTTC
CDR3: CASGTGTGGVQETQYF

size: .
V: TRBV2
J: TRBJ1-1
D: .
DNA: TGTGCCAGCAAGACGTCGGGACAAAACACTGAAGCTTTCTTT
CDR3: CASKTSGQNTEAFF

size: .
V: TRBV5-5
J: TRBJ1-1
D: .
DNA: TGTGCCAGCAGCCCCCGGGTTAAGGGGGATGAAGCTTTCTTT
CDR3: CASSPRVKGDEAFF

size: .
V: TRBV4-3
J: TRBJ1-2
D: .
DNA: TGCGCCAGCAGCCAAGATTGGAACTATGGCTACACCTTC
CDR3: CASSQDWNYGYTF

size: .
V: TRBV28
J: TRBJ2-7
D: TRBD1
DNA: TGTGCCAGCAGCCTAAGAACTCGGACAGGGAGCGAGCAGTACTTC
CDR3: CASSLRTRTGSEQYF

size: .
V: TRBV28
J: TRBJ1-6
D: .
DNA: TGTGCCAGCAGTTTTAGCCGAACCGGGGGGGCCCTCCACTTT
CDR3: CASSFSRTGGALHF

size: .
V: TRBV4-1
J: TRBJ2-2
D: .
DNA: TGCGCCAGCAGCCAATTAGATTTGGGCGTTCGGACCGGGGAGCTGTTTTTT
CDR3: CASSQLDLGVRTGELFF

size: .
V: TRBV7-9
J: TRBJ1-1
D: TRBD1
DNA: TGTGCCAGCAGCGCCAAGACAGGGATGAACACTGAAGCTTTCTTT
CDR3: CASSAKTGMNTEAFF

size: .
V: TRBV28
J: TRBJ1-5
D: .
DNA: TGTGCCAGCAGTTTCGTTGGCAGCAATCAGCCCCAGCATTTT
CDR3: CASSFVGSNQPQHF

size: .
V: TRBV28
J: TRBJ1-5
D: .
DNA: TGTGCCAGCAGTTACCGTCGGGGGCGGGGGGGCAATCAGCCCCAGCATTTT
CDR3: CASSYRRGRGGNQPQHF

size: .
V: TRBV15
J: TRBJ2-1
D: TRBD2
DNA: TGTGCCACCTCCGGGACTAGCGGGAGAGAGTTCTTC
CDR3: CATSGTSGREFF

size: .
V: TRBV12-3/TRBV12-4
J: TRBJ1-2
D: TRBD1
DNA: TGTGCCAGCAGTCGGGACAGGCTTCCTGGCTACACCTTC
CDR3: CASSRDRLPGYTF

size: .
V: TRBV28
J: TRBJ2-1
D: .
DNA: TGTGCCAGCAGTTTCAGGGCGGTGGGGCACAATGAGCAGTTCTTC
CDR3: CASSFRAVGHNEQFF

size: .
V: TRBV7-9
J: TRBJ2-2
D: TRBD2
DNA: TGTGCCAGCAGCTTAGGGGCCGGGACTAGACACCTGAACACCGGGGAGCTGTTTTTT
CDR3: CASSLGAGTRHLNTGELFF

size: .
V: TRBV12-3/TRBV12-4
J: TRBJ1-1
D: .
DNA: TGTGCCAGCACCCTGAGCAGGGACACTGAAGCTTTCTTT
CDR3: CASTLSRDTEAFF

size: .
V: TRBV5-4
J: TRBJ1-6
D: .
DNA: TGTGCCAGCAGCGGAGCCGGGACAAAGGGTAATTCACCCCTCCACTTT
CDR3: CASSGAGTKGNSPLHF